This T cell receptor (beta chain) is drawn from a study of Graves' ophthalmopathy and Graves' hyperthyroidism. Study-wide results and caveats: A majority of expanded thyroid clonotypes exceeding 0.001 frequency were likewise present in blood. The model flagged ophthalmopathy progression at more than 60% sensitivity and 72% to 75% specificity.

Trimming cost V 2 bases and J 2 bases, with 20 bases left between them. Per the germline V gene, CDR1 is KGHDR and CDR2 is SFDVKD. There are 18 residues in the CDR3. Amplification of TCR beta CDR3 regions used RNA transcripts. First-round RT-PCR used HTBI primers; second-round multiplex PCR followed. A single record per CDR3 protein comes from TCRdb applying MiXCR to the multiplex PCR reads. The data contain about 240,000 distinct CDR3 sequences, 45% of them singletons. Fresh peripheral blood, around 10 ml, was the PBMC source. With respect to this clonotype: Its antigen remains unidentified.

The chain has TRBV24-1 and TRBJ2-5, with D maybe TRBD1 (8 bases). Sequencing used peripheral blood. This clonotype originated in an adult man with Graves' ophthalmopathy. CDR3 in amino acids: CATSDSRGGQGAQETQYF. The CDR3 DNA follows: TGTGCCACCAGTGATTCCAGGGGAGGGCAGGGGGCACAAGAGACCCAGTACTTC.